These 11 T cell receptor beta chains originate from one sample sequenced in a study of spatial heterogeneity in lung cancer. Antigens for these TCRs are unknown. TCRdb passed the 5' RACE reads through MiXCR, listing each CDR3 protein once. The sample holds approximately 270 distinct CDR3 sequences; less than 30% are singletons and the top ten take around 26%. Noted time point: sample taken at primary tumor resection. Points from the study as a whole: Counts that tracked tumor mutation counts were those of expanded intratumoral alpha and beta TCRs.

The sequences come from lung tumor tissue, collected at surgery. The receptor source for this set is a male donor with early-stage non-small cell lung cancer.

Comment on this clonotype: A library prepared for alpha chains yielded this beta chain as an off-target read; its size is of little meaning. DNA of the CDR3: TGTGCCAGCAGCCGGGTGGCGGGCACAGATACGCAGTATTTT. It is translated as CASSRVAGTDTQYF. This sequence joins TRBV7-2 and TRBJ2-3; D gene unclear. Trimming left V 5 bases short and J 1 base short, with 10 bases between. This CDR3 region has 14 residues. Per germline, CDR1 SGHTA and CDR2 FQGNSA.

For this clonotype: This beta chain came through as a stray read in a library set up for alpha chains, and its size says little. The chain recombines TRBV20-1 with TRBJ1-1; a weak D match, TRBD1 (6 bases). The CDR3 loop spans 12 amino acids. Germline lookup yields CDR1 DFQATT and CDR2 SNEGSKA (reference sequence). Deletions cut 4 bases from V and 3 bases from J, with 9 bases between. This CDR3 reads CSANRADTEAFF. CDR3 bases: TGCAGTGCTAACAGGGCGGACACTGAAGCTTTCTTT.

On this clonotype itself: This beta chain is an off-target read within a library intended for alpha chains, so its frequency means little. The rearrangement uses TRBV4-3 and TRBJ2-7; maybe TRBD2 (6 bases). The CDR3 covers 15 residues. Trimming stripped 4 bases from V and 2 bases from J, with 15 bases between. Germline-derived CDR1 and CDR2 are LGHNA and YSLEER. CDR3 residues: CASSPQSGGTYEQYF. DNA of the CDR3: TGCGCCAGCAGCCCACAGAGTGGGGGGACCTACGAGCAGTACTTC.

Comments on this clonotype: Because the library targeted alpha chains, this beta chain is an off-target read whose size means little. The chain is built from TRBV28 and TRBJ2-3, with D perhaps being TRBD1 or TRBD2 (5 bases each). Germline V CDR1 and CDR2: MDHEN, SYDVKM. CDR3 size: 14 residues. V shed 3 bases and J shed 2 bases, with 9 bases lying between them. CDR3 coding DNA: TGTGCCAGCAGTTTCACGGGGACCACAGATACGCAGTATTTT. This translates into CASSFTGTTDTQYF.

This clonotype was counted between two and nine times. A library made for alpha chains picked up this beta chain off target, so its size means little. The genes are TRBV7-2 and TRBJ2-7; D is possibly TRBD1 (5 bases). The V gene lost 5 bases and the J gene lost 4 bases, with 12 bases spanning the gap. The CDR3 is 13 amino acids. Germline CDR1 reads SGHTA; CDR2 reads FQGNSA. The CDR3 nucleotides are TGTGCCAGCAGCCAATTTAGGGGTTACGAGCAGTACTTC. It is translated as CASSQFRGYEQYF.

As concerns this clonotype: Being off target in a library aimed at alpha chains, this beta chain has a size of little meaning. In DNA, the CDR3 is TGCGCCAGCAGCCAAGCGGGGGGGCCTTGGGATGAGCAGTTCTTC. Translating gives CASSQAGGPWDEQFF. The chain combines TRBV4-3 with TRBJ2-1; TRBD2 matches 8 bases. This CDR3 is 15 amino acids long. Germline V gene lookup returns CDR1 LGHNA and CDR2 YSLEER. V shed 1 base, J shed 8 bases, and the junction held 7 bases outside the gene matches.

Turning to this clonotype: This beta chain slipped into a library made for alpha chains as a stray read, so its size is not meaningful. The CDR3 DNA sequence: TGTGCCAGCTCACCTGGGTACGGCTCCTACGAGCAGTACTTC. As protein: CASSPGYGSYEQYF. V gene TRBV18 combines with J gene TRBJ2-7; the D is unclear. V was trimmed by 3 bases and J by 0 bases, leaving 9 bases between them. CDR3 length: 14 amino acids. CDR1 is KGHSH, CDR2 LQKENI, per germline.

A note on this clonotype: The library was prepared for alpha chains; this beta chain is a stray read, so its frequency means little. V usage is TRBV6-5 and J usage is TRBJ2-3; 8 positions agree with TRBD1. Germline trimming cut 6 bases from V and 0 bases from J; bases unmatched to any gene: 8. Per germline, CDR1 MNHEY and CDR2 SVGAGI. CDR3 length: 16 residues. CDR3 sequence reads: CASRDRGGPSTDTQYF. In nucleotides, the CDR3 is TGTGCCAGCAGAGACAGGGGTGGCCCTAGCACAGATACGCAGTATTTT.

This clonotype rates as large. This beta chain slipped into a library made for alpha chains as a stray read, so its size is not meaningful. The V gene is TRBV4-3, the J gene TRBJ2-1, with TRBD2 identical over 8 bases. CDR3 size: 15 residues. V shed 1 base and J 8 bases; nucleotides not matched to a gene: 7. Germline assignment: CDR1 LGHNA and CDR2 YSLEER. DNA of the CDR3: TGCGCCAGCAGCCAAGCGGGGGGGAGTTGGGATGAGCAGTTCTTC. Its translation: CASSQAGGSWDEQFF.

Worth noting for this clonotype: A much more abundant neighbour one base away suggests this may be a read error. This beta chain was picked up by a library intended for alpha chains and is off target, so its count carries little meaning. The chain links TRBV23-1 to TRBJ2-5; D call uncertain. TRBV23-1 is an ORF; its function is uncertain. The CDR3 has 12 amino acids. The CDR3 reads CARASSQETRYF. CDR3 DNA sequence: TGCGCCAGGGCCAGCTCCCAAGAGACCCGGTACTTC.

As to this clonotype: A library prepared for alpha chains yielded this beta chain as an off-target read; its size is of little meaning. As DNA, the CDR3 is TGTGCCAGCAGTCTCCAGGGACAAGAGACCCAGTACTTC. This gives the protein CASSLQGQETQYF. This chain uses TRBV7-9 with TRBJ2-5, with D possibly TRBD1 on 5 matching bases. The CDR3 is made up of 13 amino acids. V lost 6 bases to trimming and J lost 2 bases, with 10 bases between them. Per the germline V gene, CDR1 is SEHNR and CDR2 is FQNEAQ (reference sequence).